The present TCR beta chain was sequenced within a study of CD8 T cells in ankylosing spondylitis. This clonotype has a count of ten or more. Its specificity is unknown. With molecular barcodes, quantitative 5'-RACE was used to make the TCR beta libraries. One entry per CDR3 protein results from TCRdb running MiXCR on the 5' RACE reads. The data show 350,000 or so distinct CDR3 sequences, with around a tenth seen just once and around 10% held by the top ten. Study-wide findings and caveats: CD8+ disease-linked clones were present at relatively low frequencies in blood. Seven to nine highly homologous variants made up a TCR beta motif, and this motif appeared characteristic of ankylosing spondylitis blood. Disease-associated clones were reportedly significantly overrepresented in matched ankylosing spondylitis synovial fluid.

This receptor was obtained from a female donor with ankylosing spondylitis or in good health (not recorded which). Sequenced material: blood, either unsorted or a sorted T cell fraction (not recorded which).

The CDR3 sequence: CSVASGGNTGELFF. CDR3 coding DNA: TGCAGCGTTGCTAGCGGGGGGAACACCGGGGAGCTGTTTTTT. The chain links TRBV29-1 to TRBJ2-2; 10 bases fit TRBD2. The V gene's germline CDR1 is SQVTM and CDR2 ANQGSEA. The CDR3 runs to 14 residues. Trimming removed 4 bases from V and 1 base from J; junction bases left unmatched: 0.